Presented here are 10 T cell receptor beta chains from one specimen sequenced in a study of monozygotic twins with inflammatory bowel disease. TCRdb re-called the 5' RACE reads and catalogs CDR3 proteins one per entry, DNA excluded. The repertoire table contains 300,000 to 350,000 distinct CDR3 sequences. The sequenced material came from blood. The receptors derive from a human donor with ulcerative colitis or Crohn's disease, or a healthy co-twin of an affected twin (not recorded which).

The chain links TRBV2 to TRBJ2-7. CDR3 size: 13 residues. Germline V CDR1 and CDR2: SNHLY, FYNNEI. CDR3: CASCSGSSYEQYF.

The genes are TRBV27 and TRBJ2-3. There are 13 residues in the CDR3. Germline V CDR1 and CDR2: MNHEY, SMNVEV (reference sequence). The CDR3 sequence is CASSSSLENTQYF.

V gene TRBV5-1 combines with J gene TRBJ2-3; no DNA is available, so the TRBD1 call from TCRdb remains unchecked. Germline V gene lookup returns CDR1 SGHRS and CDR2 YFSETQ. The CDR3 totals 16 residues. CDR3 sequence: CASSSMTASSTDTQYF. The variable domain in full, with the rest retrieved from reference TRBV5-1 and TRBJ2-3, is KAGVTQTPRYLIKTRGQQVTLSCSPISGHRSVSWYQQTPGQGLQFLFEYFSETQRNKGNFPGRFSGRQFSNSRSEMNVSTLELGDSALYLCASSSMTASSTDTQYFGPGTRLTVL.

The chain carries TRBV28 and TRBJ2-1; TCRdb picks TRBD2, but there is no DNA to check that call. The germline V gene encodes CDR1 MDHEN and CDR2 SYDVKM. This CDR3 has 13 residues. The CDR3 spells CASSPPPKYEQFF. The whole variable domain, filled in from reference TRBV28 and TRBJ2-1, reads DVKVTQSSRYLVKRTGEKVFLECVQDMDHENMFWYRQDPGLGLRLIYFSYDVKMKEKGDIPEGYSVSREKKERFSLILESASTNQTSMYLCASSPPPKYEQFFGPGTRLTVL.

The CDR3 is CASSLARGPPLLPNEQFF. The chain links TRBV7-8 to TRBJ2-1; TCRdb's assignment of TRBD1 cannot be checked, as there is no DNA. The CDR3 is 18 residues long. Germline V gene lookup returns CDR1 SGHVS and CDR2 FQNEAQ.

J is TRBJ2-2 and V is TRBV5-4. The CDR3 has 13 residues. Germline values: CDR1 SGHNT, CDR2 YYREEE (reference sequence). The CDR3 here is CASSLNGAGELFF.

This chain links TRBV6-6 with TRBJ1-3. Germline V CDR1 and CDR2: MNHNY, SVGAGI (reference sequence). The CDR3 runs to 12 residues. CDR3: CASSYSADTIYF.

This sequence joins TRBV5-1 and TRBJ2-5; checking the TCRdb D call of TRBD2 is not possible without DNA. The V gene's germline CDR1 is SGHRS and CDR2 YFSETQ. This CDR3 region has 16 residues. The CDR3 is CASSLTGTSGWETQYF. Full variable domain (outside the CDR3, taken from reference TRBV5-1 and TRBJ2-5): KAGVTQTPRYLIKTRGQQVTLSCSPISGHRSVSWYQQTPGQGLQFLFEYFSETQRNKGNFPGRFSGRQFSNSRSEMNVSTLELGDSALYLCASSLTGTSGWETQYFGPGTRLLVL.

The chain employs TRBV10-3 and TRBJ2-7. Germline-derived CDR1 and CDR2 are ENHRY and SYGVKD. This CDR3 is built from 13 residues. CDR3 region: CAISEDRPYEQYF.

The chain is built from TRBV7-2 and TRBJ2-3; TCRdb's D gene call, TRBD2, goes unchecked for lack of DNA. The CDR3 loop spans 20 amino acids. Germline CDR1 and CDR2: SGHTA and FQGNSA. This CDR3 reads CASSLARHGGGAGRTDTQYF.